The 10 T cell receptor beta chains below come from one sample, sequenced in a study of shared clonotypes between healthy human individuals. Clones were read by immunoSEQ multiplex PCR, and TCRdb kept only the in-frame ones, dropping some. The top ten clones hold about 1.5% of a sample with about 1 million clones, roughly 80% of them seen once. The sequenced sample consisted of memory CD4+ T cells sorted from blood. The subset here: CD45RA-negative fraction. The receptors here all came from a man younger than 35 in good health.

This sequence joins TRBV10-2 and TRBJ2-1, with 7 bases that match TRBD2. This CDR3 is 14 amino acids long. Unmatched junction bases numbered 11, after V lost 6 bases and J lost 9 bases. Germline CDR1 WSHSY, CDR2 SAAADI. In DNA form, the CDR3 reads TGCGCCAGCAGCGGAGGGAGGGCCTTGGGTGAGCAGTTCTTC. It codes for CASSGGRALGEQFF.

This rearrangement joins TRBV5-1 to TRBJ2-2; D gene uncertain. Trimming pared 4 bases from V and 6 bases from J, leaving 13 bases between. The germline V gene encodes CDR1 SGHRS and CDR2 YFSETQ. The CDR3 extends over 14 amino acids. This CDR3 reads CASSVVASAGELFF. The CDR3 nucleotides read TGCGCCAGCAGCGTTGTGGCGTCCGCCGGGGAGCTGTTTTTT.

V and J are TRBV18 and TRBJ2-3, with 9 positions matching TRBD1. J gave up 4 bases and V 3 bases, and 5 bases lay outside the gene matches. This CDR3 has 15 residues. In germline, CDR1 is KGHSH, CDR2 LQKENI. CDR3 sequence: CASSPTTGGSDTQYF. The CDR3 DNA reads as TGTGCCAGCTCACCTACGACAGGGGGTTCAGATACGCAGTATTTT.

The CDR3 reads CASSQIQGAYEQYF. The CDR3 nucleotides are TGCGCCAGCAGCCAAATACAGGGGGCCTACGAGCAGTACTTC. This chain joins TRBV4-1 and TRBJ2-7, with 8 bases that match TRBD1. Trimming removed 2 bases from V and 2 bases from J; junction bases left unmatched: 2. The CDR3 runs to 14 residues. CDR1 and CDR2 from the germline V gene are MGHRA and YSYEKL.

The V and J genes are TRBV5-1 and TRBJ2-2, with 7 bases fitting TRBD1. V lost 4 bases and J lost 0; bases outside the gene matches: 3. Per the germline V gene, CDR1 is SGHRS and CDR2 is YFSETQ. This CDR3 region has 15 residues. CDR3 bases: TGCGCCAGCAGCACCGGGACAGCGAACACCGGGGAGCTGTTTTTT. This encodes CASSTGTANTGELFF.

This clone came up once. This CDR3 reads CASSRVGTQPYEQYF. Written as DNA, the CDR3 is TGTGCCAGCAGCCGTGTCGGGACCCAGCCCTACGAGCAGTACTTC. V usage is TRBV5-6 and J usage is TRBJ2-7; either TRBD1 or TRBD2 may fit D (5 bases each). Trimming pared 4 bases from V and 2 bases from J, leaving 16 bases between. Looked up from germline, CDR1 is SGHDT and CDR2 is YYEEEE. This CDR3 has 15 amino acids.

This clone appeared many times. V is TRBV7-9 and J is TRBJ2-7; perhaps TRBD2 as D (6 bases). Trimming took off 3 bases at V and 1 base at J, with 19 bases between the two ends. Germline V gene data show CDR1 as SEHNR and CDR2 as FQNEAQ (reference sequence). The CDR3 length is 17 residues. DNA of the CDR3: TGTGCCAGCAGCTTCATTCTACTCGGGAGCAAATCCTACGAGCAGTACTTC. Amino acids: CASSFILLGSKSYEQYF.

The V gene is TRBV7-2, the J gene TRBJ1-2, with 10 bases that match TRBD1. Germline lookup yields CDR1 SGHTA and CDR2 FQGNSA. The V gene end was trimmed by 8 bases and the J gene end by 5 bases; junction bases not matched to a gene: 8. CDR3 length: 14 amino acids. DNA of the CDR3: TGTGCCAGCCACCCTGACAGGGGGCTTTATGGCTACACCTTC. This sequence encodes CASHPDRGLYGYTF.

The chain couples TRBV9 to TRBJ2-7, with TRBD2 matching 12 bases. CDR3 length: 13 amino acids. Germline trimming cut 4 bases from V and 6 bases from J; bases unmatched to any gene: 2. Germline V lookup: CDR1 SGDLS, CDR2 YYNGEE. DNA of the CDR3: TGTGCCAGCAGCCTGGGACTAGCGGGCGAGCAGTACTTC. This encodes CASSLGLAGEQYF. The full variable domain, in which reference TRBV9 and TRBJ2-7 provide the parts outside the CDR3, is DSGVTQTPKHLITATGQRVTLRCSPRSGDLSVYWYQQSLDQGLQFLIQYYNGEERAKGNILERFSAQQFPDLHSELNLSSLELGDSALYFCASSLGLAGEQYFGPGTRLTVT.

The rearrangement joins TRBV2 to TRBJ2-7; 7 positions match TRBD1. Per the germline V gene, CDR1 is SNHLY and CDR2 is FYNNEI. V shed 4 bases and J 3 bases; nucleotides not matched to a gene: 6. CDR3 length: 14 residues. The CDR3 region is CASSGQGSNYEQYF. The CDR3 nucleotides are TGTGCCAGCAGTGGACAGGGAAGTAACTACGAGCAGTACTTC.